Listed below are T cell receptor beta chains from one sample, sequenced in a study of cytomegalovirus exposure and HLA in healthy donors. Measured with immunoSEQ multiplex PCR; TCRdb has only the in-frame clones, and not every one. In total, the table holds about 87,000 clones. Sample: PBMCs. These TCRs come from a man over 45 in good health and CMV-seropositive. CDR3s include the opening cysteine and the closing phenylalanine or tryptophan. A D gene is named only where the DNA matches it firmly.

J | D | V | DNA | CDR3
TRBJ1-3 | . | TRBV4-3 | TGCGCCAGCAGCCAAGATAGCCCTTCCAGGGATGGAAACACCATATATTTT | CASSQDSPSRDGNTIYF
TRBJ2-1 | . | TRBV18 | TGTGCCAGCTCACCACTCCAGGGGAGCTCCTACAATGAGCAGTTCTTC | CASSPLQGSSYNEQFF
TRBJ1-1 | . | TRBV29-1 | TGCAGCGTTGAACGATCCGGGACTGAAGCTTTCTTT | CSVERSGTEAFF
TRBJ2-3 | . | TRBV11-2 | TGTGCCAGCAGCTTAGAACGGGGGGCGGGGACAGATACGCAGTATTTT | CASSLERGAGTDTQYF
TRBJ2-3 | TRBD1 | TRBV7-8 | TGTGCCAGCAGCACCGGGACAGGGAGCGATACGCAGTATTTT | CASSTGTGSDTQYF
TRBJ1-4 | TRBD1 | TRBV6-5 | TGTGCCAGCAGTTACTCGACAGGGGCTAATGAAAAACTGTTTTTT | CASSYSTGANEKLFF
TRBJ2-3 | . | TRBV28 | TGTGCCAGCAGTACCAGGACTATCACGGCGGGTCGGGATACGCAGTATTTT | CASSTRTITAGRDTQYF
TRBJ2-1 | . | TRBV7-9 | TGTGCCAGCAGCGGTTCTAGCGACAGCTCCTACAATGAGCAGTTCTTC | CASSGSSDSSYNEQFF
TRBJ2-2 | . | TRBV28 | TGTGCCAGCAGTTTTAGCTCCACCGGGGAGCTGTTTTTT | CASSFSSTGELFF
TRBJ2-3 | . | TRBV30 | TGTGCCTGGAGTCCAGGGAGGTCTGGCACAGATACGCAGTATTTT | CAWSPGRSGTDTQYF
TRBJ2-2 | TRBD2 | TRBV4-3 | TGCGCCAGCAGGACTAGCGCCCACGAGGGCACCGGGGAGCTGTTTTTT | CASRTSAHEGTGELFF
TRBJ1-2 | . | TRBV15 | TGTGCCACCAGCACCCGTTTAATCTCGGGATACACCTTC | CATSTRLISGYTF
TRBJ1-4 | . | TRBV9 | TGTGCCAGCGGACCCTCATTGCGGGGTGAAAAACTGTTTTTT | CASGPSLRGEKLFF
TRBJ2-1 | TRBD2 | TRBV7-7 | TGTGCTAGCAGCTTGGGGCTAGCGGGAGGAATCGATGAGCAGTTCTTC | CASSLGLAGGIDEQFF
TRBJ1-2 | TRBD1 | TRBV4-1 | TGCGCCAGCAGCCAAGAGGGACAGCCAAACTATGGCTACACCTTC | CASSQEGQPNYGYTF
TRBJ1-2 | TRBD1 | TRBV5-8 | TGTGCCAGCAGCCAGGCCGGACAGGGCTACTATGGCTACACCTTC | CASSQAGQGYYGYTF
TRBJ1-2 | TRBD1 | TRBV2 | TGTGCCAGCACTGACAGGGTCGGGGGCTACACCTTC | CASTDRVGGYTF
TRBJ1-2 | . | TRBV2 | TGTGCCAGCAGTGCTGGGTCTGGCGGCTATGGCTACACCTTC | CASSAGSGGYGYTF
TRBJ2-3 | TRBD2 | TRBV19 | TGTGCCAGTAGTATACGGGCGGGAGCTAGCACAGATACGCAGTATTTT | CASSIRAGASTDTQYF
TRBJ2-1 | TRBD2 | TRBV5-1 | TGCGCCAGCAGCTTGGGTATGACTAGCGGGAGGGCCGCGGACAATGAGCAGTTCTTC | CASSLGMTSGRAADNEQFF
TRBJ1-3 | . | TRBV29-1 | TGCAGCGCACTAAGATCGGACAGTGGAAACACCATATATTTT | CSALRSDSGNTIYF
TRBJ1-5 | . | TRBV19 | TGTGCCAGTAGTATCGTCCGTCCGTCGGGTCAGCCCCAGCATTTT | CASSIVRPSGQPQHF
TRBJ1-1 | TRBD1 | TRBV7-2 | TGTGCCAGCAACAAGAGACAGGGAGACACTGAAGCTTTCTTT | CASNKRQGDTEAFF
TRBJ2-7 | TRBD2 | TRBV18 | TGTGCCAGCTCACGGCCGGGACTAGAATTCGACGAGCAGTACTTC | CASSRPGLEFDEQYF
TRBJ2-7 | . | TRBV7-9 | TGTGCCAGCAGCTTAGGGGTAGCGAACGAGCAGTACTTC | CASSLGVANEQYF
TRBJ1-5 | TRBD1 | TRBV28 | TGTGCCAGCAGTCCCCTATGGACAGGGGGCGCTCAGCCCCAGCATTTT | CASSPLWTGGAQPQHF
TRBJ2-3 | TRBD1 | TRBV15 | TGTGCCACCAGCGTCCCCGGGACAGGGGCCACAGATACGCAGTATTTT | CATSVPGTGATDTQYF
TRBJ2-3 | TRBD2 | TRBV11-3 | TGTGCCAGCAGTCTAGGGAGGGGTTCGGATACGCAGTATTTT | CASSLGRGSDTQYF
TRBJ1-2 | TRBD1 | TRBV25-1 | TGTGCCAGCAGTGAATTCGGCAGGGGGCCTGACTATGGCTACACCTTC | CASSEFGRGPDYGYTF
TRBJ2-7 | . | TRBV29-1 | TGCAGCGTTGCTCAGGTTGCCTACGAGCAGTACTTC | CSVAQVAYEQYF
TRBJ1-1 | TRBD1 | TRBV7-9 | TGTGCCAGCAGCTTACCTGGGGACAGTCGATTGAACACTGAAGCTTTCTTT | CASSLPGDSRLNTEAFF